The entry below describes one T cell receptor beta chain. These data originate in a study of blood T cell repertoires in COVID-19. This CDR3 comprises 17 residues. CDR1 and CDR2 (germline): SGHVS, FQNEAQ. Trimming at V came to 3 bases and at J to 0 bases, leaving 6 bases not matched to a gene. Sequencing used immunoSEQ multiplex PCR; TCRdb keeps in-frame clones, though not all of them. The sample gives roughly 75,000 clones, around 89% of which show up once; around 0.6% is in the top ten. The source material was peripheral blood. This receptor was identified in a man aged 60 to 69 with acute or convalescent COVID-19. This chain joins TRBV7-8 and TRBJ2-3; 10 nucleotides agree with TRBD2. Here the CDR3 DNA reads TGTGCCAGCAGCTTGCCTAGCGGGGGTCCGAGCACAGATACGCAGTATTTT. Its translation is CASSLPSGGPSTDTQYF. Complete variable domain (other parts from reference TRBV7-8 and TRBJ2-3): GAGVSQSPRYKVAKRGQDVALRCDPISGHVSLFWYQQALGQGPEFLTYFQNEAQLDKSGLPSDRFFAERPEGSVSTLKIQRTQQEDSAVYLCASSLPSGGPSTDTQYFGPGTRLTVL.